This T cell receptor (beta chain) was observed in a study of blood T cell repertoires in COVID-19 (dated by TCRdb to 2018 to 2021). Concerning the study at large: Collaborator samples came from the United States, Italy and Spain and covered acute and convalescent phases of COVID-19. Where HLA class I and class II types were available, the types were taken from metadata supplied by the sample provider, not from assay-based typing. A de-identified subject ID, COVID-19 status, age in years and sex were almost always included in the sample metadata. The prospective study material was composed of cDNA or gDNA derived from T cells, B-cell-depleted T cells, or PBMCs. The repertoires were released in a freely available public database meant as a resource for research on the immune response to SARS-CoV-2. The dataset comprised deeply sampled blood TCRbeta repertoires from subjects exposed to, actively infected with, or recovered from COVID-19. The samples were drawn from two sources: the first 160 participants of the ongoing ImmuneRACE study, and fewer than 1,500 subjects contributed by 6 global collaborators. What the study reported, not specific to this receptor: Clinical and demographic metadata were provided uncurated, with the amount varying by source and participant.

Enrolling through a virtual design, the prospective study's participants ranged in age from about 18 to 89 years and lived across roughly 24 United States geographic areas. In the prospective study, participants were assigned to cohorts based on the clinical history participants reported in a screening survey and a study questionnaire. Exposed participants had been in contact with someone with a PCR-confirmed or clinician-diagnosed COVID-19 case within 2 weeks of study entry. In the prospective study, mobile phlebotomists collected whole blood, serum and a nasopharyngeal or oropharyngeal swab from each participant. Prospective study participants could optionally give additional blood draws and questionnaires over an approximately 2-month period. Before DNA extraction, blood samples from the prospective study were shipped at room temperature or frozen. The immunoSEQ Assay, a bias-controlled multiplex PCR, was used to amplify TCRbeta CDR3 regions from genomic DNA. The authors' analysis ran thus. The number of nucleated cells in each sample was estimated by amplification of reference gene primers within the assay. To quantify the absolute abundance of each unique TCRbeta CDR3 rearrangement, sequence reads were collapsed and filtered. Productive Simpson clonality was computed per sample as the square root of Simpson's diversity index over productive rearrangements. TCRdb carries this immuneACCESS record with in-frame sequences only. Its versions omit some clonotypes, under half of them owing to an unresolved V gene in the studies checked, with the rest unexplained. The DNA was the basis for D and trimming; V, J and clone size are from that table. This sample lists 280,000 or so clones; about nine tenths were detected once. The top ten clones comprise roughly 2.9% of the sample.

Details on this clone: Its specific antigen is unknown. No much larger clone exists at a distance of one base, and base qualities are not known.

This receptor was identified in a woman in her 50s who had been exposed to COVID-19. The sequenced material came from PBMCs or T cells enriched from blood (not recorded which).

The DNA reads as follows: TGTGCCAGCAGCCAAGATAGCGGGACGGGCGGTGAGCAGTTCTTC. It specifies CASSQDSGTGGEQFF. The rearrangement combines TRBV3-1 (or the pseudogene TRBV3-2) with TRBJ2-1, and 8 bases in between align with TRBD2. After removal of 0 bases from V and 9 bases from J, the junction retains 7 bases not matched to a gene. From cysteine to phenylalanine, the CDR3 is 15 amino acids long. Left in the record is the CDR3 DNA by itself, 45 bases read in frame from the first base. CDR1 and CDR2 are read off the germline V gene (reference sequence) as LGHDT and YNNKEL.